This TCR beta chain was sequenced for a study of blood T cell repertoires in COVID-19. Study overall: Some COVID-19 samples were acute and others convalescent; all came from the United States, Italy and Spain. Sources were T cells, B-cell-depleted T cells, or PBMCs; the material itself was cDNA or gDNA.

This CDR3 is built from 13 residues. The germline CDR1 and CDR2 sequences are MNHEY and SVGAGI. Trimming stripped 7 bases from V and 3 bases from J, with 11 bases between. Original processing methods: The assay estimated nucleated cells by amplifying reference gene primers. Sequencing used immunoSEQ multiplex PCR; TCRdb keeps in-frame clones, though not all of them. V and J calls and clone size are as listed in that table; D and trimming were resolved from the DNA. The sample records some 220,000 clones, roughly 85% being singletons. The receptor's source is a man between 50 and 59 years old who had recovered from COVID-19. Sequencing was done on a sample of peripheral blood. The rearrangement uses TRBV6-5 and TRBJ2-3; D perhaps matches TRBD1 (5 bases). The CDR3 reads CASTKGRTDTQYF. The CDR3 nucleotides are TGTGCCAGCACCAAGGGGCGTACAGATACGCAGTATTTT.